Following are 6 T cell receptor beta chains from one sample sequenced in a study of blood T cell repertoires in COVID-19. TCRdb keeps only in-frame clones here, not all; method: immunoSEQ multiplex PCR. Among roughly 120,000 clones listed, approximately 70% were seen once. Sequenced: peripheral blood. These TCRs come from a human donor with acute or convalescent COVID-19. The donor label of this sample is uncertain.

This clone came up a few times. This chain joins TRBV6-6 and TRBJ2-2; D is undetermined. Trimming shortened V by 6 bases and J by 5 bases, and 13 bases separated the two germline ends. CDR3 length: 14 amino acids. Germline CDR1 reads MNHNY; CDR2 reads SVGAGI (reference sequence). The CDR3 coding sequence is TGTGCCAGCAGAGACACTGGAAGTACCGGGGAGCTGTTTTTT. Its translation: CASRDTGSTGELFF.

This clone was picked up many times. The rearrangement uses TRBV6-1 and TRBJ2-7, with a tentative D call TRBD1 (8 bases). The germline V gene encodes CDR1 MNHNS and CDR2 SASEGT. The ends were cut back, 3 bases at V and 0 bases at J, with 12 bases in the middle. The CDR3 totals 15 residues. The CDR3 region is CASSETGEGSYEQYV. CDR3 DNA: TGTGCCAGCAGTGAGACAGGGGAGGGCTCCTACGAGCAGTACGTC.

The chain carries TRBV11-2 and TRBJ1-2; the match to TRBD1 covers 7 bases. CDR3 length equals 13 residues. Germline V CDR1 and CDR2: SGHAT, FQNNGV. The V gene end was trimmed by 5 bases and the J gene end by 7 bases; junction bases not matched to a gene: 7. The CDR3 reads CASSLDRQGGYTF. CDR3 bases: TGTGCCAGCAGCCTGGACAGGCAAGGTGGCTACACCTTC.

This chain uses TRBV7-2 with TRBJ2-5; 8 bases are a match to TRBD1. Looked up from germline, CDR1 is SGHTA and CDR2 is FQGNSA. This CDR3 is 13 amino acids long. J lost 4 bases, V lost 5 bases, and 3 bases had no gene match. This chain's CDR3 is CASSPDRGETQYF. CDR3 nucleotides: TGTGCCAGCAGCCCTGACAGGGGAGAGACCCAGTACTTC.

A few counts support this clone. This chain connects TRBV5-1 to TRBJ1-4; D is perhaps TRBD1 (5 bases). CDR3 size: 14 residues. CDR1 is SGHRS and CDR2 is YFSETQ in the germline V gene. V gave up 4 bases and J gave up 7 bases, with 14 bases separating them. In DNA form, the CDR3 reads TGCGCCAGCAGCCGCGGGGCCCGAGGTGAAAAACTGTTTTTT. Protein sequence: CASSRGARGEKLFF.

This chain links TRBV5-6 with TRBJ1-2; 9 nucleotides agree with TRBD1. J gave up 8 bases and V 4 bases, and 12 bases lay outside the gene matches. The CDR3 sequence is 15 residues long. CDR1 and CDR2 (germline): SGHDT, YYEEEE. CDR3 nucleotide sequence: TGTGCCAGCAGCCCTTGGACCGGGACAGGGAAAGGCTACACCTTC. Protein: CASSPWTGTGKGYTF.